This is a list of T cell receptor beta chains from one sample in a study of blood T cells in healthy people across ages. From the 5' RACE reads, TCRdb called clonotypes with MiXCR, one entry per CDR3 protein. The sample consists of 800,000 to 950,000 distinct CDR3 sequences, approximately 32% of them appearing once. The data also belong to a second study, concerning T cells of mothers and their children.

The specimen sequenced was blood. The receptors here all came from a middle-aged woman in good health. Each CDR3 is given with its conserved first and last residue. Fields, in order: J gene, V gene, D gene, clone size, CDR3 DNA, CDR3 protein. D genes are given only for firm matches. Only part of the rows carry a size: once, few, many, or a class if the clone is expanded.

J gene: TRBJ2-3; V gene: TRBV20-1; D gene: TRBD1; clone size: few; CDR3 DNA: TGCAGTGCTCTCAGGGGGCGCCGCACAGATACGCAGTATTTT; CDR3 protein: CSALRGRRTDTQYF
J gene: TRBJ2-3; V gene: TRBV4-1; D gene: -; clone size: many; CDR3 DNA: TGCGCCAGCAGCCAAGATGGGACCCGGGCAGATACGCAGTATTTT; CDR3 protein: CASSQDGTRADTQYF
J gene: TRBJ1-1; V gene: TRBV7-2; D gene: -; clone size: -; CDR3 DNA: TGTGCCAGCAGCCCCCAGCGAATGCAGGGCACTGAAGCTTTCTTT; CDR3 protein: CASSPQRMQGTEAFF
J gene: TRBJ2-1; V gene: TRBV6-5; D gene: -; clone size: many; CDR3 DNA: TGTGCCAGCAGTTACACTGGAGGGGGTGGTGAGCAGTTCTTC; CDR3 protein: CASSYTGGGGEQFF
J gene: TRBJ2-1; V gene: TRBV27; D gene: TRBD2; clone size: many; CDR3 DNA: TGTGCCAGCAGGCCCAAATTAGCGGGGGCCTTATACAATGAGCAGTTCTTC; CDR3 protein: CASRPKLAGALYNEQFF
J gene: TRBJ2-2; V gene: TRBV9; D gene: -; clone size: -; CDR3 DNA: TGTGCCAGCAGCGGCCGGACAGCTAGCACCGGGGAGCTGTTTTTT; CDR3 protein: CASSGRTASTGELFF
J gene: TRBJ1-2; V gene: TRBV4-1; D gene: TRBD1; clone size: -; CDR3 DNA: TGCGCCAGCAGCCGACCGGGACAGCTGAACTATGGCTACACCTTC; CDR3 protein: CASSRPGQLNYGYTF
J gene: TRBJ2-7; V gene: TRBV11-2; D gene: TRBD2; clone size: few; CDR3 DNA: TGTGCCAGCAGCTTAGATAAAAGCGGGAGGGACTCCTACGAGCAGTACTTC; CDR3 protein: CASSLDKSGRDSYEQYF
J gene: TRBJ2-3; V gene: TRBV24-1; D gene: -; clone size: few; CDR3 DNA: TGTGCCACCAGCCGCCGGGACGGCCGCACAGATACGCAGTATTTT; CDR3 protein: CATSRRDGRTDTQYF
J gene: TRBJ2-1; V gene: TRBV7-9; D gene: -; clone size: many; CDR3 DNA: TGTGCCAGCAGCTTGGGGACCGGAACGGGGTTCTTC; CDR3 protein: CASSLGTGTGFF
J gene: TRBJ1-2; V gene: TRBV10-3; D gene: -; clone size: -; CDR3 DNA: TGTGCCATCAGTGAGTTAGTATGGCAGTCTGGCGACGGCTACACCTTC; CDR3 protein: CAISELVWQSGDGYTF
J gene: TRBJ2-7; V gene: TRBV4-2; D gene: -; clone size: many; CDR3 DNA: TGTGCCAGCAGCCAAGGTCGGGGGGCGCGGGAGCAGTACTTC; CDR3 protein: CASSQGRGAREQYF
J gene: TRBJ2-1; V gene: TRBV7-2; D gene: -; clone size: few; CDR3 DNA: TGTGCCAGCACCCAGGGGTCACAGCGGGGTCAGTTCTTC; CDR3 protein: CASTQGSQRGQFF
J gene: TRBJ1-1; V gene: TRBV12-3/TRBV12-4; D gene: -; clone size: many; CDR3 DNA: TGTGCCAGCAGTTTAGTGGGGGCAGGGGATGAAGCTTTCTTT; CDR3 protein: CASSLVGAGDEAFF
J gene: TRBJ2-7; V gene: TRBV7-2; D gene: TRBD2; clone size: many; CDR3 DNA: TGTGCCAGCAGCCCACTAGCGGGGGGGGAGCAGTACTTC; CDR3 protein: CASSPLAGGEQYF
J gene: TRBJ2-1; V gene: TRBV20-1; D gene: TRBD1; clone size: -; CDR3 DNA: TGCAGTGCTAGAACTTTTGTACACGGGACAGTCTCCTACAATGAGCAGTTCTTC; CDR3 protein: CSARTFVHGTVSYNEQFF
J gene: TRBJ2-1; V gene: TRBV7-3; D gene: TRBD2; clone size: many; CDR3 DNA: TGTGCCAGCAGTTATCAGGGAGCGGGGTACAATGAGCAGTTCTTC; CDR3 protein: CASSYQGAGYNEQFF
J gene: TRBJ1-2; V gene: TRBV29-1; D gene: -; clone size: few; CDR3 DNA: TGCAGCGTTGAAGGCAGGTCGGGCTATGGCTACACCTTC; CDR3 protein: CSVEGRSGYGYTF
J gene: TRBJ2-7; V gene: TRBV18; D gene: TRBD2; clone size: -; CDR3 DNA: TGTGCCAGCTCACCCGCGGGGGCCTACGAGCAGTACTTC; CDR3 protein: CASSPAGAYEQYF
J gene: TRBJ1-5; V gene: TRBV29-1; D gene: -; clone size: -; CDR3 DNA: TGCAGCGTTGAAGGCAGCCGTGGGCAGCCCCAGCATTTT; CDR3 protein: CSVEGSRGQPQHF
J gene: TRBJ1-6; V gene: TRBV20-1; D gene: -; clone size: few; CDR3 DNA: TGCAGTGCTAGTGAGGGAATCAGTAGTTCACCCCTCCACTTT; CDR3 protein: CSASEGISSSPLHF